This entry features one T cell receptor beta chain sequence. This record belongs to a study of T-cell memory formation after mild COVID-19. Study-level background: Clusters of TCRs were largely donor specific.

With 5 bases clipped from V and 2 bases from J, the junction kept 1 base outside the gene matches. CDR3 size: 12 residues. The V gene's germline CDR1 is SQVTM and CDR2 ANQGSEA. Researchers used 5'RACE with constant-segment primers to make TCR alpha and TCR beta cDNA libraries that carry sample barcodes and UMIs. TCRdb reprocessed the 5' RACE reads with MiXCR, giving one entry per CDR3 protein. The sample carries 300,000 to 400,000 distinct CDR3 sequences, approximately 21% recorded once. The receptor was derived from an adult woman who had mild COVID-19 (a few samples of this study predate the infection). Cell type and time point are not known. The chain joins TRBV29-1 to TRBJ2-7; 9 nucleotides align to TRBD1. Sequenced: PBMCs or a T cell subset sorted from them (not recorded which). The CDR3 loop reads CSVRTGAYEQYF. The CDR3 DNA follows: TGCAGCGTTAGGACAGGGGCCTACGAGCAGTACTTC.